This T cell receptor beta chain was documented in a study of tumor-infiltrating lymphocytes in primary liver carcinoma. Study-wide points: Tumor-blood pairs (like tumor-adjacent pairs) overlapped less than tumor region pairs did. Present in all five tumor regions were only about 7.5-25% of the top clones. Tumor top-250-clone fractions significantly exceeded those of blood (p = 0.039).

Total RNA and DNA came together from around 18-30 mg of bulk tissue without cell sorting. For this clonotype: Its specificity is unknown. Mismatch with germline at one junction end may stem from a read error.

The CDR3 is made up of 14 amino acids. CDR1 SGHVS and CDR2 FQNEAQ come from the germline V gene. TCR beta cDNA was made from around 520 ng total RNA with a constant-region primer. Sequencing libraries for TCR beta derived from three nested multiplex PCR rounds that used slightly modified ARM-PCR. TRBV1-TRBV30 forward primers paired with a C-beta reverse primer were used in the first two PCR rounds, which ran approximately 10 cycles each. From the multiplex PCR reads, TCRdb called clonotypes with MiXCR, one entry per CDR3 protein. The table includes 75,000 or so distinct CDR3 sequences, roughly three quarters detected once.

This clonotype originated in a middle-aged man with primary liver carcinoma and hepatitis B virus infection. The chain recombines TRBV7-8 with TRBJ1-4, with D possibly TRBD1 on 6 matching bases. Sequenced material: liver tumor tissue from sampling region 4. As for subset: tumor region T4, right-lateral pole. The CDR3 DNA reads as TGTGCCGGCAGCCCAGGGGCAACTAATGAAAAACTGCTTTTT. This translates into CAGSPGATNEKLLF. The full variable domain, its missing parts supplied by reference TRBV7-8 and TRBJ1-4, is GAGVSQSPRYKVAKRGQDVALRCDPISGHVSLFWYQQALGQGPEFLTYFQNEAQLDKSGLPSDRFFAERPEGSVSTLKIQRTQQEDSAVYLCAGSPGATNEKLLFGSGTQLSVL.